This T cell receptor (beta chain) comes out of a study of long-term antiretroviral therapy in people with HIV. With survey level as its setting, the immunoSEQ assay was v3.0. This table comes from immunoSEQ multiplex PCR, and its TCRdb copy is limited to in-frame clones, with some not included. The table lists over 20,000 clones, 70% to 90% of them singletons. This clone was counted between two and nine times. The source was unsorted PBMCs, collected 1.6 years after starting antiretroviral therapy. This TCR derives from a man aged 35 to 55 with HIV.

CDR3 bases: TGTGCTAGTGGTTTGGCCGACCCCATACAGGGGCCCGGGAACACTGAAGCTTTCTTT. It yields the protein CASGLADPIQGPGNTEAFF. This rearrangement joins TRBV12-5 to TRBJ1-1, with 7 nucleotides matching TRBD1. The length of the CDR3 is 19 residues. The ends lost 1 base at V and 1 base at J; junction bases unmatched: 15. Germline V gives CDR1 LGHNT, CDR2 FRNRAP.